The 25 T cell receptor beta chains below come from one sample, sequenced in a study of cytomegalovirus exposure and HLA in healthy donors. Amplification used 60 Vbeta primers and 13 Jbeta primers. This table comes from immunoSEQ multiplex PCR, and its TCRdb copy is limited to in-frame clones, with some not included. The sample records over 40,000 clones, 60% to 80% being singletons. Material: PBMCs. The origin of the receptors is a woman in her thirties or forties in good health and CMV-seropositive.

This clone occurred once. The chain is built from TRBV9 and TRBJ2-7, with 7 nucleotides matching TRBD1. V gave up 0 bases and J gave up 2 bases; unmatched junction bases: 5. Per the germline V gene, CDR1 is SGDLS and CDR2 is YYNGEE. The CDR3 totals 15 residues. The CDR3 here is CASSVEGAGPYEQYF. The CDR3 DNA is TGTGCCAGCAGCGTAGAGGGGGCAGGCCCCTACGAGCAGTACTTC.

The chain is built from TRBV28 and TRBJ1-2; 9 bases fit TRBD1. Trimming removed 6 bases from V and 7 bases from J; junction bases left unmatched: 9. Germline CDR1 is MDHEN and CDR2 is SYDVKM. The CDR3 covers 14 residues. The CDR3 loop reads CASSPWGQGFGYTF. The CDR3 nucleotides are TGTGCCAGCAGCCCGTGGGGACAGGGATTTGGCTACACCTTC.

This clone was observed a single time. V gene TRBV6-1 combines with J gene TRBJ1-1; perhaps TRBD1 as D (6 bases). This CDR3 region has 14 residues. CDR1 is MNHNS and CDR2 is SASEGT in the germline V gene. The V end lost 6 bases, the J end lost 0 bases, and 11 bases lay between the germline ends. CDR3 sequence (DNA): TGTGCCAGCAGACAGGGTGATCTGAACACTGAAGCTTTCTTT. Its translation is CASRQGDLNTEAFF.

Only a few counts were recorded for this clone. V and J are TRBV6-5 and TRBJ1-1; D perhaps matches TRBD1 (5 bases). The CDR3 runs to 14 residues. Germline V gives CDR1 MNHEY, CDR2 SVGAGI. V dropped 4 bases and J dropped 8 bases, with 17 bases sitting between them. CDR3 in DNA: TGTGCCAGCAGTTCCTCCTGGAGGGGCGAGGAAGCTTTCTTT. As protein: CASSSSWRGEEAFF.

This clone was seen a handful of times. V gene TRBV5-1 combines with J gene TRBJ2-5, with TRBD2 identical over 10 bases. The J call is uncertain, as TRBJ2-7 better fits the DNA end. Germline V lookup: CDR1 SGHRS, CDR2 YFSETQ. The CDR3 totals 15 residues. Here the CDR3 reads CASSETSGDTYEQYF. The CDR3 DNA follows: TGCGCCAGCAGCGAAACTAGCGGGGATACCTACGAGCAGTACTTC.

The chain combines TRBV30 with TRBJ1-3; D call uncertain. V lost 0 bases and J lost 1, with 7 bases in between. The CDR3 is 14 residues long. Germline CDR1 and CDR2: GTSNPN and SVGIG (reference sequence). For the CDR3, the DNA is TGTGCCTGGAGTGTTCCAGGTTCTGGAAACACCATATATTTT. Amino acid sequence: CAWSVPGSGNTIYF.

The chain recombines TRBV4-1 with TRBJ2-3; D not certain. Looked up from germline, CDR1 is MGHRA and CDR2 is YSYEKL. V dropped 0 bases and J dropped 11 bases, with 12 bases sitting between them. The CDR3 loop spans 13 amino acids. The CDR3 DNA follows: TGCGCCAGCAGCCAAGATGAGGCCGCCAGGCAGTATTTT. Encoded protein: CASSQDEAARQYF.

This clone has more than one count but fewer than ten. This chain's CDR3 is CAWTSTRSYNEQFF. DNA for the CDR3: TGTGCCTGGACCTCGACTCGCTCCTACAATGAGCAGTTCTTC. This chain connects TRBV30 to TRBJ2-1; no clear D gene. The CDR3 is 14 residues long. Germline V gene sequence: CDR1 GTSNPN, CDR2 SVGIG (reference sequence). The germline V and J ends were trimmed by 4 bases and 0 bases, with 10 bases remaining between them.

The J gene is TRBJ2-3, the V gene TRBV6-1, with D unresolved. The CDR3 sequence is 13 residues long. CDR1 is MNHNS, CDR2 SASEGT, per germline. V gave up 6 bases and J gave up 3 bases, with 10 bases separating them. The CDR3 spells CASSDIGTDTQYF. CDR3 coding DNA: TGTGCCAGCAGCGACATCGGAACAGATACGCAGTATTTT.

The chain couples TRBV19 to TRBJ1-2; D is possibly TRBD1 (6 bases). The germline V gene encodes CDR1 LNHDA and CDR2 SQIVND (reference sequence). The CDR3 extends over 16 amino acids. The V end lost 5 bases, the J end lost 2 bases, and 18 bases lay between the germline ends. Here the CDR3 reads CASSVLGGRGNYGYTF. The CDR3 nucleotides read TGTGCCAGTAGTGTACTGGGGGGGCGCGGAAACTATGGCTACACCTTC.

The V gene is TRBV5-1, the J gene TRBJ1-2; TRBD1 matches 10 bases. Germline lookup yields CDR1 SGHRS and CDR2 YFSETQ. CDR3 length equals 15 residues. Germline trimming cut 6 bases from V and 5 bases from J; bases unmatched to any gene: 10. The CDR3 protein is CASTMPGQGLYGYTF. The DNA of the CDR3 is TGCGCCAGCACCATGCCGGGACAGGGGTTGTATGGCTACACCTTC.

This clone was seen just once. The chain combines TRBV19 with TRBJ1-1; tentative D call: TRBD1 (6 bases). Trimming pared 8 bases from V and 2 bases from J, leaving 18 bases between. Germline CDR1 and CDR2: LNHDA and SQIVND (reference sequence). This CDR3 contains 15 residues. In DNA form, the CDR3 reads TGTGCCAGTTCCCCGGACAGACAGACAAACACTGAAGCTTTCTTT. As protein: CASSPDRQTNTEAFF.

The chain links TRBV7-2 to TRBJ2-5; a possible D gene is TRBD2 (6 bases). From germline, CDR1 is SGHTA and CDR2 FQGNSA. The CDR3 spans 15 residues. V dropped 3 bases and J dropped 9 bases, with 20 bases sitting between them. Here the CDR3 DNA reads TGTGCCAGCAGCTTGGGACTTAGCGGTAGGATGGCCCAGTACTTC. It specifies CASSLGLSGRMAQYF. Together with reference TRBV7-2 and TRBJ2-5, the CDR3 gives the full variable domain: GAGVSQSPSNKVTEKGKDVELRCDPISGHTALYWYRQSLGQGLEFLIYFQGNSAPDKSGLPSDRFSAERTGGSVSTLTIQRTQQEDSAVYLCASSLGLSGRMAQYFGPGTRLLVL.

The rearrangement joins TRBV9 to TRBJ2-1; TRBD2 matches 11 bases. V lost 2 bases to trimming and J lost 8 bases; unmatched junction nucleotides: 3. The CDR3 has 14 amino acids. Per the germline V gene, CDR1 is SGDLS and CDR2 is YYNGEE. The CDR3 spells CASSVSGGVYEQFF. The CDR3 DNA is TGTGCCAGCAGCGTTAGCGGGGGGGTCTATGAGCAGTTCTTC.

CDR3 in DNA: TGTGCCAGTAGTATAGCAAACCCCGGGGATTCACCCCTCCACTTT. Translating gives CASSIANPGDSPLHF. This chain connects TRBV19 to TRBJ1-6, with D uncertain. Trimming removed 1 base at V and 8 bases at J, with 12 bases between. The CDR3 sequence is 15 residues long. Germline V lookup: CDR1 LNHDA, CDR2 SQIVND (reference sequence).

This clone was seen a few times. The chain employs TRBV14 and TRBJ1-2; D unclear. V dropped 3 bases and J dropped 8 bases, with 16 bases sitting between them. Germline V lookup: CDR1 SGHDN, CDR2 FVKESK. This CDR3 is 14 amino acids long. The DNA of the CDR3 is TGTGCCAGCAGCCACACGAGGGCGGGTATGGGCTACACCTTC. It specifies CASSHTRAGMGYTF.

V gene TRBV18 combines with J gene TRBJ2-5, with unresolved D. CDR1 and CDR2 from the germline V gene are KGHSH and LQKENI. The V gene lost 3 bases and the J gene lost 4 bases, with 3 bases spanning the gap. The CDR3 length is 11 residues. DNA for the CDR3: TGTGCCAGCTCACCCGGAGAGACCCAGTACTTC. Its translation is CASSPGETQYF. The variable domain in full, completed from reference TRBV18 and TRBJ2-5, reads NAGVMQNPRHLVRRRGQEARLRCSPMKGHSHVYWYRQLPEEGLKFMVYLQKENIIDESGMPKERFSAEFPKEGPSILRIQQVVRGDSAAYFCASSPGETQYFGPGTRLLVL.

The chain uses TRBV30 and TRBJ1-2, with 9 bases matching TRBD1. Per germline, CDR1 GTSNPN and CDR2 SVGIG (reference sequence). This CDR3 is 13 amino acids long. The junction had 6 bases not matched to a gene; V was cut back by 4 bases and J by 6 bases. This chain's CDR3 is CAWIIQGANGYTF. The CDR3 coding sequence is TGTGCCTGGATAATACAGGGGGCTAATGGCTACACCTTC.

This chain uses TRBV29-1 with TRBJ1-1; TRBD1 matches at 8 bases. This CDR3 spans 14 amino acids. The ends lost 4 bases at V and 1 base at J; junction bases unmatched: 5. The germline CDR1 and CDR2 sequences are SQVTM and ANQGSEA. CDR3 region: CSVVVRGRNTEAFF. As DNA, the CDR3 is TGCAGCGTTGTTGTCAGGGGGCGGAACACTGAAGCTTTCTTT.

J is TRBJ1-2 and V is TRBV29-1; the D gene is possibly TRBD1 (5 bases). CDR3 length: 15 residues. V lost 6 bases and J 0 bases, leaving 17 bases between the germline ends. The germline gives CDR1 SQVTM, CDR2 ANQGSEA. CDR3 amino acids: CSVGGGSMTNYGYTF. The CDR3, as DNA: TGCAGCGTGGGGGGAGGCTCCATGACTAACTATGGCTACACCTTC.

The genes are TRBV10-3 and TRBJ2-1, with 9 bases that match TRBD1. V shed 11 bases, J shed 7 bases, and the junction held 9 bases outside the gene matches. CDR1 ENHRY and CDR2 SYGVKD come from the germline V gene. The CDR3 contains 13 residues. The CDR3 spells CAAEAGTGNEQFF. CDR3 sequence (DNA): TGTGCCGCCGAAGCGGGGACAGGGAATGAGCAGTTCTTC.

The chain couples TRBV4-1 to TRBJ1-1; the match to TRBD1 covers 8 bases. CDR1 and CDR2 from the germline V gene are MGHRA and YSYEKL. The CDR3 has 16 residues. V was clipped by 0 bases and J by 9 bases; unmatched bases: 12. The DNA of the CDR3 is TGCGCCAGCAGCCAAGAGGGCCCCGGGACAGGAGGTAAAGCTTTCTTT. As protein: CASSQEGPGTGGKAFF.

This sequence joins TRBV6-1 and TRBJ2-1; 10 bases are shared with TRBD2. The CDR3 has 15 amino acids. Germline lookup yields CDR1 MNHNS and CDR2 SASEGT. V was clipped by 1 base and J by 4 bases; unmatched bases: 1. In DNA, the CDR3 is TGTGCCAGCAGTGAAGAGCGGGGGGGGTACAATGAGCAGTTCTTC. This codes for CASSEERGGYNEQFF.

The chain joins TRBV19 to TRBJ1-6; D is unclear. This CDR3 comprises 15 residues. Germline V gene data show CDR1 as LNHDA and CDR2 as SQIVND (reference sequence). V gave up 5 bases and J gave up 10 bases, with 18 bases separating them. This CDR3 reads CASSLEVGRNSPLHF. DNA for the CDR3: TGTGCCAGTAGTCTTGAAGTGGGGAGGAACTCACCCCTCCACTTT.

A few counts support this clone. J is TRBJ2-5 and V is TRBV20-1; D may be TRBD2 (7 bases). CDR1 is DFQATT, CDR2 SNEGSKA, per germline (reference sequence). The CDR3 loop spans 11 amino acids. The chain's CDR3 is CSVNGGPAQYF. The CDR3 nucleotides read TGCAGCGTTAACGGGGGGCCTGCCCAGTACTTC.